The source of this TCR beta chain is a study of PD-L1 blockade in urothelial cancer. In the study overall: Analysis of the blood was performed 3 weeks (second dose) and 6 weeks after treatment start.

Time point defined: peripheral blood 6 weeks after treatment start. The CDR3 spans 17 residues. Germline CDR1 reads ENHRY; CDR2 reads SYGVKD. J gave up 1 base and V 4 bases, and 6 bases lay outside the gene matches. This clone appeared once. The repertoire was sequenced with immunoSEQ multiplex PCR; TCRdb's copy has only in-frame clones and lacks some. The sample consists of around 66,000 clones, 88% of them appearing once. This clonotype originated in a man between 60 and 75 years old with urothelial cancer. The sample here was PBMCs, taken around atezolizumab (anti-PD-L1) treatment. V and J are TRBV10-3 and TRBJ2-3; 12 bases are a match to TRBD2. Written as DNA, the CDR3 is TGTGCCATCAGTGCCAAACTAGCGGGGGGCCGCACAGATACGCAGTATTTT. It yields the protein CAISAKLAGGRTDTQYF.